Given below is one T cell receptor beta chain in context. Profiling relied on immunoSEQ multiplex PCR, and the TCRdb table lists in-frame clones only, not all of them. The table lists fewer than 250,000 clones, around nine tenths of them singletons. This record belongs to a study of blood T cell repertoires in COVID-19. Germline values: CDR1 LGHDT, CDR2 YNNKEL (reference sequence). This CDR3 spans 15 amino acids. With 2 bases removed from V and 1 base from J, the gap between germline ends came to 6 bases. The J gene is TRBJ2-6, the V gene TRBV3-1 (or the pseudogene TRBV3-2), with D possibly being TRBD1 (6 bases). This TCR was recovered from a woman aged 55-69 years who had recovered from COVID-19. Specimen: peripheral blood. CDR3 region: CASSQTGSGANVLTF. DNA for the CDR3: TGTGCCAGCAGCCAAACAGGGTCTGGGGCCAACGTCCTGACTTTC.